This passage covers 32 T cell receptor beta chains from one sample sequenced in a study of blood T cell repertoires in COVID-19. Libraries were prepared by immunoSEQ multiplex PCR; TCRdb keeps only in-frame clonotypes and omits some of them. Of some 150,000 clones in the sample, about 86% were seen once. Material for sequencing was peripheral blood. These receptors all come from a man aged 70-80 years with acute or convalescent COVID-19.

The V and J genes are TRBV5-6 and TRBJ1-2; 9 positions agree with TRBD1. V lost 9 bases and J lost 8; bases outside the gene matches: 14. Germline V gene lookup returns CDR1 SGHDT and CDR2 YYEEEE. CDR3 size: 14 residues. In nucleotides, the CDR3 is TGTGCCACCGAAGGGACAGGGACGAGCCGAGGCTACACCTTC. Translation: CATEGTGTSRGYTF.

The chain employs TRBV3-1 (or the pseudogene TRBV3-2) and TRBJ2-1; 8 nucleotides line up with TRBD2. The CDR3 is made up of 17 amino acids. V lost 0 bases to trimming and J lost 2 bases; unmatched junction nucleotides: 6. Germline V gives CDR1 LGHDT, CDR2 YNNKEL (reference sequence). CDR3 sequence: CASSQEVGRAAYNEQFF. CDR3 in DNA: TGTGCCAGCAGCCAAGAGGTCGGGAGGGCAGCCTACAATGAGCAGTTCTTC.

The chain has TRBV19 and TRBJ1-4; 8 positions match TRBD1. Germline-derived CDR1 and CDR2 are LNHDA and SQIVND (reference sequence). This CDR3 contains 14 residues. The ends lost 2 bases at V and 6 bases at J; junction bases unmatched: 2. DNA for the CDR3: TGTGCCAGTAGTATAACAGGGGGATATGAAAAACTGTTTTTT. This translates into CASSITGGYEKLFF.

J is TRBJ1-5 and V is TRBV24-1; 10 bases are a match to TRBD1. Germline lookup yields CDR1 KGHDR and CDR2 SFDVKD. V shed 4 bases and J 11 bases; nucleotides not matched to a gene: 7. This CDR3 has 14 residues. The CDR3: CATSDSTGGEAQHF. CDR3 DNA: TGTGCCACCAGTGACTCGACAGGGGGCGAGGCCCAGCATTTT.

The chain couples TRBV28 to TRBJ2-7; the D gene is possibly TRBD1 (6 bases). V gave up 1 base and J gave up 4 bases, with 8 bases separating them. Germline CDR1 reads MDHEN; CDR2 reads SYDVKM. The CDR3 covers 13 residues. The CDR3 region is CASSLLQGYEQYF. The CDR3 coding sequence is TGTGCCAGCAGTTTATTACAGGGTTACGAGCAGTACTTC.

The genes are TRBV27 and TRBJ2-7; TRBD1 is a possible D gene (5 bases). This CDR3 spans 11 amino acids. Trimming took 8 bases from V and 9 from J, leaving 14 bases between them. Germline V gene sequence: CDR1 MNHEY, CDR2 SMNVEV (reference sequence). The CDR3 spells CASQQGVWQYF. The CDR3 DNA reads TGTGCCAGCCAGCAGGGCGTATGGCAGTACTTC.

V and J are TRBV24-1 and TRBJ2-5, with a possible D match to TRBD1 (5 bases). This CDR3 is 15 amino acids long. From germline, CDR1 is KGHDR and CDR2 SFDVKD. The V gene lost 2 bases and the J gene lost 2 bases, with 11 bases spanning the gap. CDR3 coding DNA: TGTGCCACCAGTGATTACTTAACAGGACAAGAGACCCAGTACTTC. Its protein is CATSDYLTGQETQYF.

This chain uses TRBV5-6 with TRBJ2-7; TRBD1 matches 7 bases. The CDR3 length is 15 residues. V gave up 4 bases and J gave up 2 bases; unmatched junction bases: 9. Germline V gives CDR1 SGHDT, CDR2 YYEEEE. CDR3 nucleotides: TGTGCCAGCAGCATAGGGACAGCCAGACCCTACGAGCAGTACTTC. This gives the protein CASSIGTARPYEQYF.

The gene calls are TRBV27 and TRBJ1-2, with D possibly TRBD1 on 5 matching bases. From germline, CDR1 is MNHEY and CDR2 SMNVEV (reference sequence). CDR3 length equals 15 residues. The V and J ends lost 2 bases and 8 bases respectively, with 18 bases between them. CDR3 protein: CASSLAGGLTGGYTF. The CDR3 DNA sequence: TGTGCCAGCAGTTTAGCCGGGGGACTAACGGGAGGCTACACCTTC.

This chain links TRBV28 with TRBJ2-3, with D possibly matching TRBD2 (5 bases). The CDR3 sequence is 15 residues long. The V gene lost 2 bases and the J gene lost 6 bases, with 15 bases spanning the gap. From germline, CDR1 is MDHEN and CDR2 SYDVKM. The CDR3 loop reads CASSLLPSRPDTQYF. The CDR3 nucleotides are TGTGCCAGCAGTTTACTCCCTAGCCGCCCCGATACGCAGTATTTT.

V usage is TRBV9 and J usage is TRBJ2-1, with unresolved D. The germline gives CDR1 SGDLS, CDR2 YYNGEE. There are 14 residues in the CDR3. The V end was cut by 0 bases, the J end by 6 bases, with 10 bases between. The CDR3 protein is CASSVGATSNEQFF. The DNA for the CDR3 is TGTGCCAGCAGCGTAGGGGCTACCTCCAATGAGCAGTTCTTC.

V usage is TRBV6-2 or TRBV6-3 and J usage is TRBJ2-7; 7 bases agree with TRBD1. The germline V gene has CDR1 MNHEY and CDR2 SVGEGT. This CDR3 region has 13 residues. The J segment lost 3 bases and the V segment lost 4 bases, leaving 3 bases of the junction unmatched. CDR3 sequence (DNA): TGTGCCAGCAGTTGGGGACAGATCTACGAGCAGTACTTC. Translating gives CASSWGQIYEQYF.

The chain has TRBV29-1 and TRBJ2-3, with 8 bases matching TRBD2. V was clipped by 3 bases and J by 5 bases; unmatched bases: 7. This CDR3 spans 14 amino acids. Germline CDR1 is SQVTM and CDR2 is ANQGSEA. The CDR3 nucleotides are TGCAGCGTTGACTATAGCGGGGTCGGAGATACGCAGTATTTT. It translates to CSVDYSGVGDTQYF.

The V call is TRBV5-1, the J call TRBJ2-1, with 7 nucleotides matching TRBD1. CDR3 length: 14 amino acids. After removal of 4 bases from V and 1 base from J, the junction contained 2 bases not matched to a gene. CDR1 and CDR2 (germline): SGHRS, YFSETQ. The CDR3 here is CASSGTVSYNEQFF. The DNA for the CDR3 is TGCGCCAGCAGCGGGACAGTTTCCTACAATGAGCAGTTCTTC.

CDR3 sequence (DNA): TGTGCCAGCAGTTTACCGGGAACTGCATATGAGCAGTTCTTC. Protein sequence: CASSLPGTAYEQFF. The J gene is TRBJ2-1, the V gene TRBV27; perhaps TRBD2 as D (5 bases). CDR1 MNHEY and CDR2 SMNVEV come from the germline V gene (reference sequence). CDR3 size: 14 residues. The V end was cut by 2 bases, the J end by 8 bases, with 13 bases between.

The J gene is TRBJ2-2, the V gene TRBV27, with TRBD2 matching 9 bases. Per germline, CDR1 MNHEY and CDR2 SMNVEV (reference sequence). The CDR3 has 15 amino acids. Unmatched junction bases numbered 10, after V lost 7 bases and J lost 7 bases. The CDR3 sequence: CASTPGVAGVGELFF. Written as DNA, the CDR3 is TGTGCCAGCACCCCGGGGGTAGCGGGAGTCGGGGAGCTGTTTTTT.

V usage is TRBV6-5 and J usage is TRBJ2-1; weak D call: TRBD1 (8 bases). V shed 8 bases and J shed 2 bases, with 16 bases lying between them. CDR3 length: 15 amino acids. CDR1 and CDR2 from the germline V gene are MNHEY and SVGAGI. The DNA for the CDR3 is TGTGCCAGCGCATATACAGGGGGGGCCTACAATGAGCAGTTCTTC. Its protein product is CASAYTGGAYNEQFF.

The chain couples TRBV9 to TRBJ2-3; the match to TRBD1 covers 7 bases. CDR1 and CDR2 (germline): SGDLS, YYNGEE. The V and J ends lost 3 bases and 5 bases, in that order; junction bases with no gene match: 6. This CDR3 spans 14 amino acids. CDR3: CASSAPTGVDTQYF. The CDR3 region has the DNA TGTGCCAGCAGCGCACCTACAGGGGTAGATACGCAGTATTTT.

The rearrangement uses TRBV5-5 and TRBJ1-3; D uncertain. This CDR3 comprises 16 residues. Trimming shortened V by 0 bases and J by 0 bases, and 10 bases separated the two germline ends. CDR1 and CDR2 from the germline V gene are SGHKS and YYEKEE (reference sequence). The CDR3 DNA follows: TGTGCCAGCAGCTTGGCCGAAACAGCCTCTGGAAACACCATATATTTT. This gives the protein CASSLAETASGNTIYF.

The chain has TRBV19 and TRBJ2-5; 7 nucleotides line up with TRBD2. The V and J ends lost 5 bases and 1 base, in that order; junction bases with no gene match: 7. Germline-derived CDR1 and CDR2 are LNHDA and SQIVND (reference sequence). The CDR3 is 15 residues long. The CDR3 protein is CASSPRAGAQETQYF. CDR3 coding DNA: TGTGCCAGTAGTCCCAGGGCGGGAGCCCAAGAGACCCAGTACTTC.

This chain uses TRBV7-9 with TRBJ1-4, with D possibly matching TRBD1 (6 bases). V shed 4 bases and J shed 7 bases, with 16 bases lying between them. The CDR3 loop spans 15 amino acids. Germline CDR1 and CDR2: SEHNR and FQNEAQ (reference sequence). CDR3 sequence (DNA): TGTGCCAGCAGCTCCACAGGGACGATTGGTGAAAAACTGTTTTTT. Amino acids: CASSSTGTIGEKLFF.

The CDR3 region has the DNA TGTGCCAGCAGACCCACAACAGGCGGTCGATGGGGCTACACCTTC. Protein product: CASRPTTGGRWGYTF. V usage is TRBV6-5 and J usage is TRBJ1-2; D is perhaps TRBD1 (5 bases). This CDR3 is 15 amino acids long. V gave up 6 bases and J gave up 8 bases, with 22 bases separating them. Germline-derived CDR1 and CDR2 are MNHEY and SVGAGI.

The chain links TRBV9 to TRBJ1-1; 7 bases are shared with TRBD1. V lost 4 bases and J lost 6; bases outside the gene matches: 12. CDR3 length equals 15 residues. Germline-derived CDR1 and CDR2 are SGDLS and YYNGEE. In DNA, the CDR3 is TGTGCCAGCAGCCCTGGGGACAGCCTTTCCGCTGAAGCTTTCTTT. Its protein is CASSPGDSLSAEAFF.

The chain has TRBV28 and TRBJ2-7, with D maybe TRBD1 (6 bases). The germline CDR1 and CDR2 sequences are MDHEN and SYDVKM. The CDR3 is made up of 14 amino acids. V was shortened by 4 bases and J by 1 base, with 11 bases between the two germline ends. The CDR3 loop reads CASSSRQDSYEQYF. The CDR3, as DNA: TGTGCCAGCAGTTCCCGACAGGATTCCTACGAGCAGTACTTC.

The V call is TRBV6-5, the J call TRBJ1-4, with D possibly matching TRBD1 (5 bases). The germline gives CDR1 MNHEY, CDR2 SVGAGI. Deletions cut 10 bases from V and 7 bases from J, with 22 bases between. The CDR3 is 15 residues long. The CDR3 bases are TGTGCCACCTTAAAGAATAGTTGGGGGGTTGAAAAACTGTTTTTT. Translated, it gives CATLKNSWGVEKLFF.

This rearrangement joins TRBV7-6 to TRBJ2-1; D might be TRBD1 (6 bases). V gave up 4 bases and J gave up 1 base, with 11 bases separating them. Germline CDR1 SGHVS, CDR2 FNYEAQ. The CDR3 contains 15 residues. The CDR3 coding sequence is TGTGCCAGCAGCTACCTACAGGGATCCTACAATGAGCAGTTCTTC. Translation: CASSYLQGSYNEQFF.

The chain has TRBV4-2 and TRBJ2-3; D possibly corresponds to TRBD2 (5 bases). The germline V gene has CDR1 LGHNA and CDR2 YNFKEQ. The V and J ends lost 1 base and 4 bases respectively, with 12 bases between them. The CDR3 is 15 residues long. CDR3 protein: CASSQVLEGADTQYF. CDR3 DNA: TGTGCCAGCAGCCAAGTTCTTGAGGGTGCAGATACGCAGTATTTT.

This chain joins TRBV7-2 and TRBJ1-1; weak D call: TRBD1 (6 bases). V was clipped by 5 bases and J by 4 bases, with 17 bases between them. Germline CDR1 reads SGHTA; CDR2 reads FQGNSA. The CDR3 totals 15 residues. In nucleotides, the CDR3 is TGTGCCAGCAGCAAAGCCCAGACAGGCCCCACTGAAGCTTTCTTT. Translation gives CASSKAQTGPTEAFF.

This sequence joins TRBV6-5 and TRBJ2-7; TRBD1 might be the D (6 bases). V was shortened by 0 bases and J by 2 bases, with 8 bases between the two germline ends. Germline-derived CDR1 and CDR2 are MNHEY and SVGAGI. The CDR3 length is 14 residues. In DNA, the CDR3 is TGTGCCAGCAGTTACTCCAGGGGTCCCTACGAGCAGTACTTC. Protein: CASSYSRGPYEQYF.

CDR3 DNA: TGTGCCACCAGCCTGTTATATTCCGGGACAGGGTTCGACTATGGCTACACCTTC. Protein sequence: CATSLLYSGTGFDYGYTF. This chain connects TRBV15 to TRBJ1-2; 9 nucleotides align to TRBD1. Germline CDR1 LNHNV, CDR2 YYDKDF (reference sequence). After removal of 5 bases from V and 3 bases from J, the junction contained 16 bases not matched to a gene. This CDR3 comprises 18 residues.

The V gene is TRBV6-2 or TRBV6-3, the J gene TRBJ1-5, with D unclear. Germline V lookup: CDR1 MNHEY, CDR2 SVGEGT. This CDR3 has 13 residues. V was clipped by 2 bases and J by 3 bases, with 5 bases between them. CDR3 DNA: TGTGCCAGCAGTTACCTCTACAATCAGCCCCAGCATTTT. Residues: CASSYLYNQPQHF.

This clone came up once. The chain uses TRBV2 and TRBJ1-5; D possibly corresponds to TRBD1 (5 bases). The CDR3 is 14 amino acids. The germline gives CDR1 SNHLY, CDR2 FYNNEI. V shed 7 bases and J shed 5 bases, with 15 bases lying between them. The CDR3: CASTRGGVDQPQHF. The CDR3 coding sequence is TGTGCCAGCACTCGGGGGGGGGTCGATCAGCCCCAGCATTTT.